Sequencing of this T cell receptor beta chain was carried out in a study of cytotoxic CD8 clonotypes in ibrutinib-treated CLL. Overall study: Of a cohort that held about a dozen relapsed/refractory and some 15 treatment-naive patients, 17 to 18 were IGHV unmutated. Treatment had run for a median roughly eleven months, range 6 to 36, when response samples were taken.

CDR3 size: 14 residues. Between the trimmed V and J ends, which lost 5 bases and 5 bases, there was a span of 15 bases. CDR1 is SEHNR and CDR2 is FQNEAQ in the germline V gene (reference sequence). Study findings and constraints: Clonality grew at ibrutinib response; at progression, it decreased back toward baseline.

This clone was seen just once. What it recognizes is unknown. Data came from immunoSEQ multiplex PCR; TCRdb stores just in-frame clones and leaves some out. The data contain approximately 92,000 clones, roughly three quarters of them singletons. This receptor was obtained from a human donor with chronic lymphocytic leukemia. The chain employs TRBV7-9 and TRBJ2-5; either TRBD1 or TRBD2 may supply D (7 bases each). This sample comprised PBMCs, obtained after 24 months of ibrutinib treatment. CDR3 protein: CASSPGGGRETQYF. The CDR3 coding sequence is TGTGCCAGCAGCCCAGGGGGGGGGCGCGAGACCCAGTACTTC. The whole variable domain, remainder taken from reference TRBV7-9 and TRBJ2-5, is DTGVSQNPRHKITKRGQNVTFRCDPISEHNRLYWYRQTLGQGPEFLTYFQNEAQLEKSRLLSDRFSAERPKGSFSTLEIQRTEQGDSAMYLCASSPGGGRETQYFGPGTRLLVL.